This TCR beta chain was identified during a study of blood T cell repertoires in COVID-19. This CDR3 region has 13 residues. Libraries were prepared by immunoSEQ multiplex PCR; TCRdb keeps only in-frame clonotypes and omits some of them. The table lists 150,000 to 200,000 clones, around 85% of them singletons. The receptor comes from a man in his sixties or seventies with active or convalescent COVID-19. The chain recombines TRBV21-1 with TRBJ2-7; the D call TRBD2 from the table was never checked on the DNA. TRBV21-1 corresponds to a pseudogene. The source material was peripheral blood. The CDR3 coding sequence is TGTGCCAGCAGCAAACCCCACTTCTACGAGCAGTACTTC. Translation gives CASSKPHFYEQYF.